This entry features one T cell receptor (beta chain) sequence. Profiled with immunoSEQ multiplex PCR; TCRdb holds only in-frame clones, not every one. The repertoire holds over 130,000 clones, with roughly 86% as singletons. This sample was included in a study of blood T cell repertoires in COVID-19. About the research overall: Collection of acute and convalescent COVID-19 samples took place in the United States, Italy and Spain.

Participant reports of clinical history set cohort assignment. The sequence was obtained from a woman aged 45-59 years with acute COVID-19. The sequenced sample was PBMCs or T cells enriched from blood (not recorded which).

The CDR3 spells CASSLMGQGEETQYF. The DNA for the CDR3 is TGCGCCAGCAGCCTTATGGGACAGGGTGAGGAGACCCAGTACTTC. The chain links TRBV5-1 to TRBJ2-5, with TRBD1 matching 9 bases. The CDR3 is 15 residues long. The germline V gene encodes CDR1 SGHRS and CDR2 YFSETQ. The J segment lost 5 bases and the V segment lost 4 bases, leaving 9 bases of the junction unmatched.